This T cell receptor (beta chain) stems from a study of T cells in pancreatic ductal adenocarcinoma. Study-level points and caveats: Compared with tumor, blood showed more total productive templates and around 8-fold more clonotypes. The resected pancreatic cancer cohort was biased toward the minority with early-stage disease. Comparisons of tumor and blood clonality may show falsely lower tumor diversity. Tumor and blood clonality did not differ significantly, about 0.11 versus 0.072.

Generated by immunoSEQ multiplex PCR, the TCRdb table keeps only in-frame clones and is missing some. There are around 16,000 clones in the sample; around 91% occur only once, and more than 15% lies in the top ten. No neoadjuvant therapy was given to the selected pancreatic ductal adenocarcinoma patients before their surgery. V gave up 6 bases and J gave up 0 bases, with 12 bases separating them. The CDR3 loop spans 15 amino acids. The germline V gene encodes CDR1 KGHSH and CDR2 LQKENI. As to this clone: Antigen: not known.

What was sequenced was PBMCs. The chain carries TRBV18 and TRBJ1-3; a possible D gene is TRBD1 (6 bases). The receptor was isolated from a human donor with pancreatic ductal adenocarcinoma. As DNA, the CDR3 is TGTGCCAGCTCGTCCCCCAGGGGCTCTGGAAACACCATATATTTT. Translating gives CASSSPRGSGNTIYF.